What follows describes a single T cell receptor beta chain. Antigen unknown. The data are from a study of monozygotic twins with inflammatory bowel disease. CDR1 SGHRS and CDR2 YFSETQ come from the germline V gene. This CDR3 comprises 18 residues. Study observations and caveats: Lower TCRbeta diversity (inverse Simpson) was seen in IBD patients than in healthy co-twins. Repertoire similarity did not differ between concordant and discordant twins, possibly owing to limited power.

Used for each TCR library was 3500 ng of total RNA. Following a re-call of the 5' RACE reads, TCRdb has one entry per CDR3 protein and lacks DNA. The listing records roughly 330,000 distinct CDR3 sequences. Sequencing used blood. This clonotype was sampled from a human donor with ulcerative colitis or Crohn's disease, or a healthy co-twin of an affected twin (not recorded which). V gene TRBV5-1 combines with J gene TRBJ1-6; TCRdb's D gene call, TRBD1, goes unchecked for lack of DNA. CDR3 sequence reads: CASSLEPSGTGANSPLHF.